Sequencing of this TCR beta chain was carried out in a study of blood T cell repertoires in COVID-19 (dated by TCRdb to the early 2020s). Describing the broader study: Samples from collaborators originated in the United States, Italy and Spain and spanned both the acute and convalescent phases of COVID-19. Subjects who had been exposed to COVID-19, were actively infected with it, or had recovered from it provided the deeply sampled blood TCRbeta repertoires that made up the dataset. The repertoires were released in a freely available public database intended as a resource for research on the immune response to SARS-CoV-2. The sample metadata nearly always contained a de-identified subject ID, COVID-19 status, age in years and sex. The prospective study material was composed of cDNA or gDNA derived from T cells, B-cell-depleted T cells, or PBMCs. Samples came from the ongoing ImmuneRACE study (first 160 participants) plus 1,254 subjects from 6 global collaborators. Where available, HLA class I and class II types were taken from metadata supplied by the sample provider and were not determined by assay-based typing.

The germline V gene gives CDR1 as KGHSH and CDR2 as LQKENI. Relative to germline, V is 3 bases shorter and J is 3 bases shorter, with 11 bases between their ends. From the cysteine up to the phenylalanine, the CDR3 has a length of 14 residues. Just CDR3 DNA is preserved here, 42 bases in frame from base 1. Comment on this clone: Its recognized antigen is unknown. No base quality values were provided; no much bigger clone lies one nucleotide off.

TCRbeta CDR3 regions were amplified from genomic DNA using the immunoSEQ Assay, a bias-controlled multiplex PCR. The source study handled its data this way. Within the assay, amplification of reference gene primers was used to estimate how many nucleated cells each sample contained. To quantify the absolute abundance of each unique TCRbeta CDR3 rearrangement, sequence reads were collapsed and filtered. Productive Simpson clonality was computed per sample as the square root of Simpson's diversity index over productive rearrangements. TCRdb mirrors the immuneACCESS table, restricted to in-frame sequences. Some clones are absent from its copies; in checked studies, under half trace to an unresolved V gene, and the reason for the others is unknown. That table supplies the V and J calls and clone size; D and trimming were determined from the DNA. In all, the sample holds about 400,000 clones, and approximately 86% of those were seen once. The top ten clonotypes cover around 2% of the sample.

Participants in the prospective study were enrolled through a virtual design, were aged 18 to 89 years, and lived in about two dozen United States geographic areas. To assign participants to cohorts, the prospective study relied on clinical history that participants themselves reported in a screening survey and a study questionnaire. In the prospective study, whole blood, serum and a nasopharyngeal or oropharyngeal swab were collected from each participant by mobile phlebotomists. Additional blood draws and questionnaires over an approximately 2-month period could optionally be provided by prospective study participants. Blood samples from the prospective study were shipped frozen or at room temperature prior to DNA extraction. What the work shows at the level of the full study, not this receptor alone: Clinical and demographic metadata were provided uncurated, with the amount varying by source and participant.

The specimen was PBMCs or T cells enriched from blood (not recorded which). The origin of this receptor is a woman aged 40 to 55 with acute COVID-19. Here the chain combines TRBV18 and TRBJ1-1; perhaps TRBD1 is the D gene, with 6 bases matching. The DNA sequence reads TGTGCCAGCTCACCGCAGGGGATCCACACTGAAGCTTTCTTT. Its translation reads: CASSPQGIHTEAFF.